This TCR beta chain was captured in a study of T cell responses to AZD1222 COVID-19 vaccine. General study findings and limits: Once two AZD1222 doses were given, Spike-specific TCR breadth and depth went up. In a largely white British group with more females than males, clonal diversity was possibly underestimated.

TCRdb keeps only in-frame clones here, not all; method: immunoSEQ multiplex PCR. The sample has some 110,000 clones, roughly 90% seen once; the top ten hold roughly a sixth. V was trimmed by 1 base and J by 4 bases, leaving 19 bases between them. The CDR3 totals 17 residues. In germline, CDR1 is SGHVS, CDR2 FQNEAQ. Note on this clone: Its antigen is not known.

The receptor was isolated from an adult in good health. This material consisted of peripheral blood, taken on day 0 of AZD1222 vaccination. The chain links TRBV7-8 to TRBJ1-2; D is uncertain. The CDR3 loop reads CASSLEIVERPFYGYTF. CDR3 nucleotides: TGTGCCAGCAGCTTAGAGATCGTGGAGCGACCTTTCTATGGCTACACCTTC.